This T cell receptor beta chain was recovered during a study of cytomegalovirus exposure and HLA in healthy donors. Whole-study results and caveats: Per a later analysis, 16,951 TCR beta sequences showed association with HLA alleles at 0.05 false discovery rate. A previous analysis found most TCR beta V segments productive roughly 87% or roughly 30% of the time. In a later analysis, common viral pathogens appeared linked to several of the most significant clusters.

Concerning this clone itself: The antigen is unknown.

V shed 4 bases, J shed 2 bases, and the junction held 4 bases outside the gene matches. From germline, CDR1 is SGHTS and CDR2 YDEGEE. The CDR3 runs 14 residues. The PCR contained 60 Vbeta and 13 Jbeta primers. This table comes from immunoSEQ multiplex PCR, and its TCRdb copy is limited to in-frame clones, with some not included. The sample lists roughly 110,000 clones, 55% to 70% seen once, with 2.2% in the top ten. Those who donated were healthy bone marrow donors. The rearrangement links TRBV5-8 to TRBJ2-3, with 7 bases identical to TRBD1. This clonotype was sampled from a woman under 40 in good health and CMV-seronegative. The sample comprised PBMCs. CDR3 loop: CASSLGQDTDTQYF. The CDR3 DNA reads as TGTGCCAGCAGCCTAGGACAGGACACAGATACGCAGTATTTT.